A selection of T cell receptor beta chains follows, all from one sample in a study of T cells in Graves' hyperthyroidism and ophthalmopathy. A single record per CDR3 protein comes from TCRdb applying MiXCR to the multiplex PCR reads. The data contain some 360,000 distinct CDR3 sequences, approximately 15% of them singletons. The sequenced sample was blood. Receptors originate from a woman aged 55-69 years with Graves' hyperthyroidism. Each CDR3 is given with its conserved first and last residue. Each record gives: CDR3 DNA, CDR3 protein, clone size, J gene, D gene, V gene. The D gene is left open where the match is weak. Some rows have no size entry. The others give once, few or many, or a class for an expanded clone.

DNA: TGTGCCAGCAGCTTAGCAGAAGGCTACACCTTC
CDR3: CASSLAEGYTF
size: many
J: TRBJ1-2
D: NA
V: TRBV7-9

DNA: TGTGCCAGCAACCCGGTCCTGAACACTGAAGCTTTCTTT
CDR3: CASNPVLNTEAFF
size: many
J: TRBJ1-1
D: NA
V: TRBV12-3/TRBV12-4

DNA: TGTGCCAGCAGTTTTTCACGGAACGAGCAGTACTTC
CDR3: CASSFSRNEQYF
size: few
J: TRBJ2-7
D: NA
V: TRBV6-5

DNA: TGCAGTGCTGTCAGACAGGGACTAAGCGAGCAGTACTTC
CDR3: CSAVRQGLSEQYF
size: many
J: TRBJ2-7
D: NA
V: TRBV20-1

DNA: TGTGCCAGCGACACCGGGACAGAGGATGAAAAACTGTTTTTT
CDR3: CASDTGTEDEKLFF
size: NA
J: TRBJ1-4
D: TRBD1
V: TRBV19

DNA: TGTGCCAGCAGTCCCCTAAGCGGTTCCTACGAGCAGTACTTC
CDR3: CASSPLSGSYEQYF
size: many
J: TRBJ2-7
D: NA
V: TRBV28

DNA: TGTGCCTGGACGACCAGGGGGGGCACAGATACGCAGTATTTT
CDR3: CAWTTRGGTDTQYF
size: NA
J: TRBJ2-3
D: NA
V: TRBV30

DNA: TGTGCCATCGGCTCTCAGTACTTC
CDR3: CAIGSQYF
size: few
J: TRBJ2-5
D: NA
V: TRBV6-2/TRBV6-3

DNA: TGCGCCAGCAGCCGTTCTGACAACCCGAGCACCGGGGAGCTGTTTTTT
CDR3: CASSRSDNPSTGELFF
size: many
J: TRBJ2-2
D: NA
V: TRBV5-1

DNA: TGCGCCAGCAGCTTGGGGACGGGTGGGGAGAACACTGAAGCTTTCTTT
CDR3: CASSLGTGGENTEAFF
size: many
J: TRBJ1-1
D: NA
V: TRBV5-1

DNA: TGTGCCAGCAGCTTACACAGGGGAACCTACGAGCAGTACTTC
CDR3: CASSLHRGTYEQYF
size: many
J: TRBJ2-7
D: TRBD1
V: TRBV11-3

DNA: TGTGCCAGCAGTGCGCAAACTTATAGCAATCAGCCCCAGCATTTT
CDR3: CASSAQTYSNQPQHF
size: many
J: TRBJ1-5
D: NA
V: TRBV2

DNA: TGTGCCACCAGTTGGAGCGGGAGGACCAATGAGCAGTTCTTC
CDR3: CATSWSGRTNEQFF
size: many
J: TRBJ2-1
D: TRBD2
V: TRBV24-1

DNA: TGCGCCAGCAGCTTGGGACGGGTACGAAGTGAGCAGTTCTTC
CDR3: CASSLGRVRSEQFF
size: few
J: TRBJ2-1
D: NA
V: TRBV5-1

DNA: TGCAGTGCTAGAGAGGGGGGTGTGGGCTCTGGGGCCAACGTCCTGACTTTC
CDR3: CSAREGGVGSGANVLTF
size: NA
J: TRBJ2-6
D: NA
V: TRBV20-1

DNA: TGCAGTGCTACTAAGGGGTTCAGCTATGGCTACACCTTC
CDR3: CSATKGFSYGYTF
size: NA
J: TRBJ1-2
D: NA
V: TRBV20-1

DNA: TGTGCCAGCACACGGGGGCTAGCGGGAGGGGAGAATGAGCAGTTCTTC
CDR3: CASTRGLAGGENEQFF
size: NA
J: TRBJ2-1
D: TRBD2
V: TRBV28

DNA: TGTGCCACCACCGGTCCGGGACTAGCGGCATCAGGGATGCAGCAGTTCTTC
CDR3: CATTGPGLAASGMQQFF
size: few
J: TRBJ2-1
D: TRBD2
V: TRBV24-1

DNA: TGCGCCAGCAGCCCCGGCCCGGGACAGACCTACGAGCAGTACTTC
CDR3: CASSPGPGQTYEQYF
size: many
J: TRBJ2-7
D: TRBD1
V: TRBV5-1

DNA: TGTGCCAGCAGCTTAGGAAATGGGGGGTCCTACGAGCAGTACTTC
CDR3: CASSLGNGGSYEQYF
size: many
J: TRBJ2-7
D: NA
V: TRBV7-9

DNA: TGTGCCAGCAGTGCGGGACAGGAGAACACTGAAGCTTTCTTT
CDR3: CASSAGQENTEAFF
size: many
J: TRBJ1-1
D: TRBD1
V: TRBV2

DNA: TGTGCCAGCAGCTCCGGACTAGTTGGCGAGCAGTACTTC
CDR3: CASSSGLVGEQYF
size: many
J: TRBJ2-7
D: TRBD2
V: TRBV11-2

DNA: TGTGCCAGCAGAACCAGGGGATTAGGGTTCGGGACCCAGTACTTC
CDR3: CASRTRGLGFGTQYF
size: NA
J: TRBJ2-5
D: NA
V: TRBV6-5

DNA: TGTGCCAGCAGCTTAGATCTACTAAGCGGGCAAGAGACCCAGTACTTC
CDR3: CASSLDLLSGQETQYF
size: many
J: TRBJ2-5
D: NA
V: TRBV11-3

DNA: TGCGCCAGCAGCCGGTACTACGGGACTCAACAAGAGACCCAGTACTTC
CDR3: CASSRYYGTQQETQYF
size: few
J: TRBJ2-5
D: NA
V: TRBV4-1

DNA: TGTGCCAGCAGCCAACATTTAGGTCTTCGGGGGAATAATTCACCCCTCCACTTT
CDR3: CASSQHLGLRGNNSPLHF
size: many
J: TRBJ1-6
D: NA
V: TRBV27

DNA: TGTGCCAGCAGCCTCCTTTTGAGGGGAGATACGCAGTATTTT
CDR3: CASSLLLRGDTQYF
size: NA
J: TRBJ2-3
D: NA
V: TRBV6-1

DNA: TGTGCCTGGACCCGGGACAGGGAAGGCGAGCAGTTCTTC
CDR3: CAWTRDREGEQFF
size: many
J: TRBJ2-1
D: TRBD1
V: TRBV30

DNA: TGTGCCAGCAGCCTAACCGGGCCGCTCCCGGGGGAGCTGTTTTTT
CDR3: CASSLTGPLPGELFF
size: few
J: TRBJ2-2
D: NA
V: TRBV11-2

DNA: TGTGCCAGCAGCCTGGACCGGGACAAGCAGTTCTTC
CDR3: CASSLDRDKQFF
size: many
J: TRBJ2-1
D: NA
V: TRBV2

DNA: TGCAGTGCTAGAGATAGCACCGAGAACACTGAAGCTTTCTTT
CDR3: CSARDSTENTEAFF
size: many
J: TRBJ1-1
D: NA
V: TRBV20-1

DNA: TGTGCCAGCAGCCAGGGGGCGGACAGGGGTGGAAAACTGTTTTTT
CDR3: CASSQGADRGGKLFF
size: many
J: TRBJ1-4
D: TRBD1
V: TRBV7-9

DNA: TGCAGAGCGGCGGGAGCGCTTCAGAATGAGCAGTTCTTC
CDR3: CRAAGALQNEQFF
size: few
J: TRBJ2-1
D: TRBD2
V: TRBV20-1

DNA: TGTGCCAGCAGCCAAGAATGGGCGGGAGTCAACAATGAGCAGTTCTTC
CDR3: CASSQEWAGVNNEQFF
size: many
J: TRBJ2-1
D: TRBD2
V: TRBV3-1

DNA: TGTGCCAGCAGCTTAGTCGGAACTAATGAAAAACTGTTTTTT
CDR3: CASSLVGTNEKLFF
size: many
J: TRBJ1-4
D: NA
V: TRBV7-9

DNA: TGCGCCAGCAAAACCCGAGCCGAGACCCAGTACTTC
CDR3: CASKTRAETQYF
size: many
J: TRBJ2-5
D: NA
V: TRBV5-1

DNA: TGTGCCAGCAGCGCCCGGGGAGGGCCTAGCATGGGCGAGCAGTACTTC
CDR3: CASSARGGPSMGEQYF
size: NA
J: TRBJ2-7
D: TRBD2
V: TRBV9

DNA: TGTGCCAGCACCGGGGGCCAGGTGCCTAATTCACCCCTCCACTTT
CDR3: CASTGGQVPNSPLHF
size: NA
J: TRBJ1-6
D: NA
V: TRBV9

DNA: TGCAGCGTTGGCTACGGACAGGGAGGAAAAAATCAGCCCCAGCATTTT
CDR3: CSVGYGQGGKNQPQHF
size: few
J: TRBJ1-5
D: TRBD1
V: TRBV29-1

DNA: TGTGCCAGCAGCGCCGGGACTAGTGCAGACAATGAGCAGTTCTTC
CDR3: CASSAGTSADNEQFF
size: many
J: TRBJ2-1
D: TRBD2
V: TRBV2

DNA: TGCGCCAGCAGACGAAGTAGCGGCTCCTACAATGAGCAGTTCTTC
CDR3: CASRRSSGSYNEQFF
size: few
J: TRBJ2-1
D: NA
V: TRBV5-1

DNA: TGTGCCAGCGGGGGGGTGTACGGCCTTCCGTACTTC
CDR3: CASGGVYGLPYF
size: few
J: TRBJ2-4
D: TRBD2
V: TRBV2

DNA: TGTGCCAGCAGTTACTCATATGACCTTCCGGAGCCCCAGCATTTT
CDR3: CASSYSYDLPEPQHF
size: NA
J: TRBJ1-5
D: NA
V: TRBV6-5

DNA: TGTGCCAGCAGCGTTAGCTTGGAGGCTAGCGGGAGGACTGAGCAGTTCTTC
CDR3: CASSVSLEASGRTEQFF
size: few
J: TRBJ2-1
D: TRBD2
V: TRBV9

DNA: TGTGCCAGCAGGCCGGGACTAGCGTCACCGGCGATCAGCTCCTACAATGAGCAGTTCTTC
CDR3: CASRPGLASPAISSYNEQFF
size: few
J: TRBJ2-1
D: TRBD2
V: TRBV2

DNA: TGCAGTGCTAGAGGATCTGCGACGCCCCTGGGAAACTATGGCTACACCTTC
CDR3: CSARGSATPLGNYGYTF
size: NA
J: TRBJ1-2
D: NA
V: TRBV20-1

DNA: TGTGCCAGCAGGGGGGGACTAGCGGAGTGGCACAATGAGCAGTTCTTC
CDR3: CASRGGLAEWHNEQFF
size: NA
J: TRBJ2-1
D: TRBD2
V: TRBV5-6

DNA: TGCAGTGCCCCCGGGACAGACTATGGCTACACCTTC
CDR3: CSAPGTDYGYTF
size: many
J: TRBJ1-2
D: TRBD1
V: TRBV20-1

DNA: TGTGCCAGTAGTGGGGCCTCGACGGCCAAAAACATTCAGTACTTC
CDR3: CASSGASTAKNIQYF
size: NA
J: TRBJ2-4
D: NA
V: TRBV11-3

DNA: TGCAGTGCTAGTGGGGTGCAAAATGGCTACACCTTC
CDR3: CSASGVQNGYTF
size: many
J: TRBJ1-2
D: NA
V: TRBV20-1

DNA: TGTGCCAGCTCTTTGTACGGGACAGACTCCTACGAGCAGTACTTC
CDR3: CASSLYGTDSYEQYF
size: NA
J: TRBJ2-7
D: TRBD1
V: TRBV28

DNA: TGTGCCAGCAGCCAAGCGGACTGGCAAACCGGGGAGCTGTTTTTT
CDR3: CASSQADWQTGELFF
size: NA
J: TRBJ2-2
D: NA
V: TRBV7-3

DNA: TGTGCCAGCAGTTACCCTAAAGGGCCCCAGCATTTT
CDR3: CASSYPKGPQHF
size: NA
J: TRBJ1-5
D: NA
V: TRBV6-6

DNA: TGTGCCAGTAGTATAGATGTTCGGACAGCCACCGCCTACGAGCAGTACTTC
CDR3: CASSIDVRTATAYEQYF
size: NA
J: TRBJ2-7
D: NA
V: TRBV19

DNA: TGTGCCAGCAGGATACTGGGGGGGGAGACCCAGTACTTC
CDR3: CASRILGGETQYF
size: many
J: TRBJ2-5
D: TRBD2
V: TRBV5-5

DNA: TGTGCCAGCAGCTTGGGGGTAGCGGGAGACTACGAGCAGTACTTC
CDR3: CASSLGVAGDYEQYF
size: many
J: TRBJ2-7
D: TRBD2
V: TRBV5-6

DNA: TGTGCCAGCAGCTCATCGACTAGCTACCCCACAGATACGCAGTATTTT
CDR3: CASSSSTSYPTDTQYF
size: many
J: TRBJ2-3
D: TRBD2
V: TRBV11-2

DNA: TGTGCCAGCAGCCTGACTAGCGGTCCATCCTCCTACAATGAGCAGTTCTTC
CDR3: CASSLTSGPSSYNEQFF
size: many
J: TRBJ2-1
D: TRBD2
V: TRBV14

DNA: TGCAGTGCTAGAGATAGGACTAGCGGGAGACGTGGGGCCAACGTCCTGACTTTC
CDR3: CSARDRTSGRRGANVLTF
size: NA
J: TRBJ2-6
D: TRBD2
V: TRBV20-1